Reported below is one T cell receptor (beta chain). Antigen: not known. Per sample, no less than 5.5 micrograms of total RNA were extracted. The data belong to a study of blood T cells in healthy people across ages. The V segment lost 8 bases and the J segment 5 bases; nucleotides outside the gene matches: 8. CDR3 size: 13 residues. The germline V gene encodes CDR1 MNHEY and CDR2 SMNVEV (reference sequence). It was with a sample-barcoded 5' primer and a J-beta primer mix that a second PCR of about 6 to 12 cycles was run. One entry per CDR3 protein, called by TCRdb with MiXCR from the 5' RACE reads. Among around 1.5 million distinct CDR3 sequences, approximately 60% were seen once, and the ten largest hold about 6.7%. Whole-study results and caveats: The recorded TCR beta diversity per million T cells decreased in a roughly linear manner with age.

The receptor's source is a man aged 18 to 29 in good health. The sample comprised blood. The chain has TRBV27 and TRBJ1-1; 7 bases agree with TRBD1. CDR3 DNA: TGTGCCAGCGGAAGCAGGGGGGGGACTGAAGCTTTCTTT. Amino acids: CASGSRGGTEAFF.